Here is one T cell receptor (beta chain) with its context. Its antigen is not identified. Data came from immunoSEQ multiplex PCR; TCRdb stores just in-frame clones and leaves some out. The sample comprises tens of thousands of clones, 80% to 95% of which are singletons, and 0.46% rests with the top ten. This sample was included in a study of Tregs in tolerant kidney transplant recipients. Study-wide background: The nonmyeloablative bone marrow transplants came from related graft donors, with transient mixed chimerism.

Germline CDR1 is LGHNA and CDR2 is YSLEER. J lost 14 bases, V lost 0 bases, and 14 bases had no gene match. The CDR3 is 15 amino acids. Points from the study as a whole: Some patients' samples used different primers over time, so nucleotide sequences weren't comparable.

The sample in question was CD4+ T cells from blood, obtained before the transplant. This TCR came from a human donor who received a combined kidney and bone marrow transplant. The V gene is TRBV4-3, the J gene TRBJ2-3, with 7 nucleotides matching TRBD1. In nucleotides, the CDR3 is TGCGCCAGCAGCCAAGATACAGGGGTTGTTTTCCGGCGGTATTTT. This encodes CASSQDTGVVFRRYF.